The table lists the clone carrying this T cell receptor beta chain with a count of one. Its matching antigen is unknown. Positive CCR7 selection of CD45RO-negative cells yielded the naive CD8 cells, and terminally differentiated effector memory CD45RA+ cells were excluded. This CDR3 region has 15 residues. V shed 6 bases and J shed 1 base, with 15 bases lying between them. CDR1 MNHEY and CDR2 SVGAGI come from the germline V gene. The assay was immunoSEQ multiplex PCR, and TCRdb's table has in-frame clones only and misses some. The sample includes about 1.9 million clones, just over 90% of them seen just once. The data belong to a study of shared clonotypes between healthy human individuals. At the level of the study: Sampling drew on donors who were a couple of women and three men aged 18 to 49. Used for every donor were three CD4 naive, three CD4 memory, two CD8 naive and one CD8 memory plate.

General study results and limits: Read depth was anticipated to influence clonotype sharing among donors. Even with large depth, rarefaction showed that sorted-subset sequencing was incomplete.

The source is a man aged 18-30 years in good health. Some clones in this sample may be carry-over from other donors' samples. This sequence joins TRBV6-5 and TRBJ2-5, with D perhaps matching TRBD1 (7 bases). Sequenced input: naive CD8+ T cells from PBMCs. In DNA form, the CDR3 reads TGTGCCAGCAGCTCGTCAGGGGGGCCCCAAGAGACCCAGTACTTC. This codes for CASSSSGGPQETQYF.